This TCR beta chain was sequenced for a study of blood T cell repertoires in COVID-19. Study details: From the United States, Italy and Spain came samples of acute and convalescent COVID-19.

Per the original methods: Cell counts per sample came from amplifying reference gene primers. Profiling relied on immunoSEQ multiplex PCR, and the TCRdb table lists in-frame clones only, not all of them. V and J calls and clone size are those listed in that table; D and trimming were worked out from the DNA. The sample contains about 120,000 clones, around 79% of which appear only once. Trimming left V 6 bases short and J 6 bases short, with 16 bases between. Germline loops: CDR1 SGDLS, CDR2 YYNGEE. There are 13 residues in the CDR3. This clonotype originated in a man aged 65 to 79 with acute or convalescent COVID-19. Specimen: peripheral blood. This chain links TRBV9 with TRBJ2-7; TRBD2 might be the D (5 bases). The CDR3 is CASNRRAGGEQYF. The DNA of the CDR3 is TGTGCCAGCAACCGCCGGGCTGGAGGCGAGCAGTACTTC.